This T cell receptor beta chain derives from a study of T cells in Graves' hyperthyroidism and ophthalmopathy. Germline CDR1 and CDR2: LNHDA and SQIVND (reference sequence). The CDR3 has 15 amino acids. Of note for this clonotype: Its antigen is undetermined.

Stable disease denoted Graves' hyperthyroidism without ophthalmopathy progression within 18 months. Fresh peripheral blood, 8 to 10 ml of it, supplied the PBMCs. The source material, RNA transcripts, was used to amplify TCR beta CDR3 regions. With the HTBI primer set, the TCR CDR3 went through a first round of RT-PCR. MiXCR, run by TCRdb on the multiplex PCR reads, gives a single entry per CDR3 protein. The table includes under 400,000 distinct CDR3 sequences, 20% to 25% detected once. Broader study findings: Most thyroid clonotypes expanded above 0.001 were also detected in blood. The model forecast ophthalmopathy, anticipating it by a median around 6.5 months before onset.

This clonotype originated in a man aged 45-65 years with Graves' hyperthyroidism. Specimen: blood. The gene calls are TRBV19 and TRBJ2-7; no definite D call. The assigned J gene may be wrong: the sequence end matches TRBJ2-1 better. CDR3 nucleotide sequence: TGTGCCAGTAGTATAGCGGACGTGAGCTCCTACGAGCAGTTCTTC. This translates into CASSIADVSSYEQFF.